The 7 T cell receptor beta chains below all came from one sample that was sequenced in a study of vaccination and CD4 T cells after COVID-19. Cultured CD4+ T cell DNA was sequenced using the Oncomine TCR Beta short-read assay. TCRdb fed the PCR reads into MiXCR, producing one record per CDR3 protein. The sample records 13,000 or so distinct CDR3 sequences, about 26% being singletons. As to treatment: roughly 10-day PBMC culture with coronavirus spike peptide pools or control peptides (ViraFEST assay). Their target antigens are unknown. The material sequenced was CD4+ T cells from blood, cultured in vitro. These receptors were taken from a human donor who had recovered from COVID-19.

The chain links TRBV10-3 to TRBJ1-1; D not resolved. Trimming took off 9 bases at V and 7 bases at J, with 18 bases between the two ends. CDR3 size: 13 residues. The germline V gene has CDR1 ENHRY and CDR2 SYGVKD. CDR3 nucleotides: TGTGCCATGGGGATGATGAATACTGGTGAAGCTTTCTTT. Its translation is CAMGMMNTGEAFF.

This clonotype occurred a few times. The chain is built from TRBV2 and TRBJ1-2; possibly TRBD1 for D (6 bases). The V and J ends lost 2 bases and 4 bases respectively, with 8 bases between them. The CDR3 contains 13 residues. Germline V gene data show CDR1 as SNHLY and CDR2 as FYNNEI. This chain's CDR3 is CASSEQGTYGYTF. CDR3 nucleotides: TGTGCCAGCAGTGAACAGGGGACCTATGGCTACACCTTC.

With respect to this clonotype: Because it lacks the conserved phenylalanine or tryptophan at the end, this CDR3 is likely a read error. The rearrangement joins TRBV12-3 or TRBV12-4 to TRBJ1-1, with 12 nucleotides matching TRBD1. The CDR3 is 16 amino acids. V lost 6 bases to trimming and J lost 5 bases; unmatched junction nucleotides: 10. The CDR3 is CASSRRDRGLRTEAFL. In DNA form, the CDR3 reads TGTGCCAGCAGCCGCCGGGACAGGGGGCTGAGGACTGAAGCTTTCCTT.

V and J are TRBV5-1 and TRBJ2-5; the match to TRBD2 covers 13 bases. The CDR3 has 15 amino acids. J gave up 2 bases and V 4 bases, and 2 bases lay outside the gene matches. The germline gives CDR1 SGHRS, CDR2 YFSETQ. The CDR3 bases are TGCGCCAGCAGCAGGGGACTAGCGGGGCAAGAGACCCAGTACTTC. It translates to CASSRGLAGQETQYF.

This clonotype was counted only a few times. The chain carries TRBV2 and TRBJ1-2, with D perhaps TRBD1 (6 bases). V was pared by 6 bases and J by 2 bases, with 19 bases between. The CDR3 covers 16 residues. Germline CDR1 SNHLY, CDR2 FYNNEI. The CDR3 protein is CASSQHPGTKNYGYTF. DNA for the CDR3: TGTGCCAGCAGCCAGCATCCCGGGACAAAAAACTATGGCTACACCTTC. Looking up the rest from reference TRBV2 and TRBJ1-2 gives the full variable domain: EPEVTQTPSHQVTQMGQEVILRCVPISNHLYFYWYRQILGQKVEFLVSFYNNEISEKSEIFDDQFSVERPDGSNFTLKIRSTKLEDSAMYFCASSQHPGTKNYGYTFGSGTRLTVV.

This rearrangement joins TRBV20-1 to TRBJ2-5; D gene unclear. V lost 5 bases and J lost 2, with 15 bases in between. This CDR3 contains 14 residues. Germline CDR1 and CDR2: DFQATT and SNEGSKA (reference sequence). CDR3 sequence: CSAPDPRKQETQYF. CDR3 coding DNA: TGCAGTGCTCCGGATCCGAGGAAGCAAGAGACCCAGTACTTC.

This clonotype was picked up a small number of times. The chain joins TRBV15 to TRBJ1-1, with unresolved D. The CDR3 is 15 residues long. V lost 0 bases to trimming and J lost 5 bases, with 13 bases between them. Germline V CDR1 and CDR2: LNHNV, YYDKDF (reference sequence). CDR3 sequence reads: CATSRDEVRRTEAFF. For the CDR3, the DNA is TGTGCCACCAGCAGAGATGAGGTCCGGAGGACTGAAGCTTTCTTT.